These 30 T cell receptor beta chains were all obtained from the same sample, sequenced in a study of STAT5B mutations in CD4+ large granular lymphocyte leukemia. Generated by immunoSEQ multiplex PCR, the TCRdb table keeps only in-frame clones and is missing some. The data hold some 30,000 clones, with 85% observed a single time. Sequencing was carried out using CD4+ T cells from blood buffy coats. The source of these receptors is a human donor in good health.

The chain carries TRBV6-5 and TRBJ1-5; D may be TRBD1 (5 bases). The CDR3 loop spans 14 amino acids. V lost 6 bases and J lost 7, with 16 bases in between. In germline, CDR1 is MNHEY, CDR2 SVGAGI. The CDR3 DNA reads TGTGCCAGCAGCCACGAGTCGGGGGGACAGCCCCAGCATTTT. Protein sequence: CASSHESGGQPQHF.

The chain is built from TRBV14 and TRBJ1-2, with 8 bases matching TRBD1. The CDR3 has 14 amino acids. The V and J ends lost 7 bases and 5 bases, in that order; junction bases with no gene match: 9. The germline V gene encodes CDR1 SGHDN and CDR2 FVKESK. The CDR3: CASKRTGSGYGYTF. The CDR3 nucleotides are TGTGCCAGCAAAAGGACAGGGAGCGGTTATGGCTACACCTTC.

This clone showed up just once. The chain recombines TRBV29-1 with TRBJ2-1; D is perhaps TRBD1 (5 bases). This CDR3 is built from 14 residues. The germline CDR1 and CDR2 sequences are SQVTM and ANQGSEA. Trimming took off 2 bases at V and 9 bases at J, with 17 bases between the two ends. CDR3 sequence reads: CSVERGGRGVEQFF. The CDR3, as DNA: TGCAGCGTTGAAAGGGGTGGAAGGGGTGTTGAGCAGTTCTTC.

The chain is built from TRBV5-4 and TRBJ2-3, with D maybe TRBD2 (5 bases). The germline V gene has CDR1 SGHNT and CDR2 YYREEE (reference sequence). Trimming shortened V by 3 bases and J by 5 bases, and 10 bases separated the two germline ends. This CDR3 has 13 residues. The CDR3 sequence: CASSSEVGDTQYF. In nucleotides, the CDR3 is TGTGCCAGCAGCTCGGAGGTTGGAGATACGCAGTATTTT.

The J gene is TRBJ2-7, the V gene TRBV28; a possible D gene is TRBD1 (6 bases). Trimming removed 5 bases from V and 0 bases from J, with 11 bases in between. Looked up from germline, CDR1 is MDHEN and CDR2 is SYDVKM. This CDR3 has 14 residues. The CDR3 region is CASSLPGASYEQYF. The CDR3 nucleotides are TGTGCCAGCAGTCTTCCAGGGGCCTCCTACGAGCAGTACTTC.

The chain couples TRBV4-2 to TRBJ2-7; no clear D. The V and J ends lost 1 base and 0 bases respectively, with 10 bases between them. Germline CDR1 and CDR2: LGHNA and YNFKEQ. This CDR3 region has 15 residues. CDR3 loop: CASSQAATSSYEQYF. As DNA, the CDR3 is TGTGCCAGCAGCCAAGCTGCAACGAGCTCCTACGAGCAGTACTTC.

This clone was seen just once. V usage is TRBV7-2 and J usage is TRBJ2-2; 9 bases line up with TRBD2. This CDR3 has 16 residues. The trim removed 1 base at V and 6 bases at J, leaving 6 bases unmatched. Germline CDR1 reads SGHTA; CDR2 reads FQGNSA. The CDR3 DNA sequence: TGTGCCAGCAGCTTAGAATTACTAGCGGGTTCCGGGGAGCTGTTTTTT. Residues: CASSLELLAGSGELFF.

The CDR3 DNA follows: TGCGCCAGCAGCTTGGCTATTAGGTGGAACGACGAGGACAGGGGCTACGAGCAGTACTTC. It is translated as CASSLAIRWNDEDRGYEQYF. V and J are TRBV5-1 and TRBJ2-7, with 9 bases identical to TRBD1. The CDR3 is made up of 20 amino acids. V was pared by 0 bases and J by 3 bases, with 19 bases of the junction left unmatched. Germline V CDR1 and CDR2: SGHRS, YFSETQ.

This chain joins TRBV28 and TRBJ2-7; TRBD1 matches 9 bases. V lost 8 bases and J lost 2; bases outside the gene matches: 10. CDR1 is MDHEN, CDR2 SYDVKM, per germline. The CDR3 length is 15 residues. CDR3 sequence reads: CASSLWGTGTYEQYF. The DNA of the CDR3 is TGTGCCAGCTCCCTTTGGGGGACAGGGACCTACGAGCAGTACTTC.

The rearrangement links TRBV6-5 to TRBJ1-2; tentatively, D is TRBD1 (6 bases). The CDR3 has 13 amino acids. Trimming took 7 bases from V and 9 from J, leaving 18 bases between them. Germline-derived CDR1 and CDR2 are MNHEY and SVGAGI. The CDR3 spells CASTEVGGRSYTF. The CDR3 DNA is TGTGCCAGCACCGAGGTAGGGGGACGAAGCTACACCTTC.

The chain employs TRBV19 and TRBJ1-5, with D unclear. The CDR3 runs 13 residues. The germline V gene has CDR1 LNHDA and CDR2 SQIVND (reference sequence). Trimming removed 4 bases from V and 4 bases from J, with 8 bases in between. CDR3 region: CASSRSANQPQHF. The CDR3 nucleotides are TGTGCCAGTAGTAGGTCAGCGAATCAGCCCCAGCATTTT.

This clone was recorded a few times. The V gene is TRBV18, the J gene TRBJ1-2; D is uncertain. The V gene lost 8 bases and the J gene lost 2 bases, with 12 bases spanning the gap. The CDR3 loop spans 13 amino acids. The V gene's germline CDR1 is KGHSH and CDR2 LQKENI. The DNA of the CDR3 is TGTGCCAGCGCAGCAGCTATCAACTATGGCTACACCTTC. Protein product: CASAAAINYGYTF.

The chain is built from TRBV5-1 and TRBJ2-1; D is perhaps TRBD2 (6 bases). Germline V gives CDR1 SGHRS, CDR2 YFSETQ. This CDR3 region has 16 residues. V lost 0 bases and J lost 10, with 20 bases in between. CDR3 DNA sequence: TGCGCCAGCAGCTTGGGTGGCGGCCGGGGGTATGACGAGCAGTTCTTC. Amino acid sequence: CASSLGGGRGYDEQFF.

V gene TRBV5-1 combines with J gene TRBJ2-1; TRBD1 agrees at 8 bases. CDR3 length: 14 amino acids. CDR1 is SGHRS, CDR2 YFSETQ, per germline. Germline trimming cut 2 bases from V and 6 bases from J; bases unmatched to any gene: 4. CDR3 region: CASSLGTGSNEQFF. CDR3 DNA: TGCGCCAGCAGCTTAGGGACAGGTAGCAATGAGCAGTTCTTC.

CDR3 nucleotides: TGCGCCAGCAGCTTGGTACAGGGGGCGCGGAGCCTTTACACCGGGGAGCTGTTTTTT. Protein: CASSLVQGARSLYTGELFF. The chain couples TRBV5-1 to TRBJ2-2, with TRBD1 matching over 9 bases. The J segment lost 3 bases and the V segment lost 0 bases, leaving 12 bases of the junction unmatched. Looked up from germline, CDR1 is SGHRS and CDR2 is YFSETQ. The CDR3 contains 19 residues.

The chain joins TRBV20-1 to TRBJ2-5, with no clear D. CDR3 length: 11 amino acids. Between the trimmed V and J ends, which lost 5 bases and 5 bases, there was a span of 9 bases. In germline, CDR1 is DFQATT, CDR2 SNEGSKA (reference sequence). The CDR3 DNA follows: TGCAGTGCTCGTGAGCGTGAGACCCAGTACTTC. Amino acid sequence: CSARERETQYF.

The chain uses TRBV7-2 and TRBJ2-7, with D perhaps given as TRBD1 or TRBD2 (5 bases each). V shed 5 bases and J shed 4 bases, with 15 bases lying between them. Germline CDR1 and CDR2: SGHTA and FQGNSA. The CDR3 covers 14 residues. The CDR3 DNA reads TGTGCCAGCAGCCAGGAAAGGGGAGCGTACGAGCAGTACTTC. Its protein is CASSQERGAYEQYF.

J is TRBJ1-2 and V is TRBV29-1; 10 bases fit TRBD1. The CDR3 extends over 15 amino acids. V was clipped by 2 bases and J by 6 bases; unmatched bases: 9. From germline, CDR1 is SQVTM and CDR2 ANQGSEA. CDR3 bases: TGCAGCGTTGAACCCGCAGGGACAGGGGTAGATGGCTACACCTTC. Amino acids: CSVEPAGTGVDGYTF.

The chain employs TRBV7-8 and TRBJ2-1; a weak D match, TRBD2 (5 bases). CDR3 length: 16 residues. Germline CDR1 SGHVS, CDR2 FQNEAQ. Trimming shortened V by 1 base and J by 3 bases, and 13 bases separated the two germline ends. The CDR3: CASSLEGLVNYNEQFF. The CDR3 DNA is TGTGCCAGCAGCTTAGAAGGACTCGTTAACTACAATGAGCAGTTCTTC.

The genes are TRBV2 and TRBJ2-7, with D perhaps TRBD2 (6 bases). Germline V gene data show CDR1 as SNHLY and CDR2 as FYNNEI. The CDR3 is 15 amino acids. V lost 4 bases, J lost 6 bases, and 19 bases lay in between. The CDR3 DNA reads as TGTGCCAGCAGTGCGCAGAGCGGGCCATCAGGCGAGCAGTACTTC. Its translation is CASSAQSGPSGEQYF. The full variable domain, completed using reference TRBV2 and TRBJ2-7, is EPEVTQTPSHQVTQMGQEVILRCVPISNHLYFYWYRQILGQKVEFLVSFYNNEISEKSEIFDDQFSVERPDGSNFTLKIRSTKLEDSAMYFCASSAQSGPSGEQYFGPGTRLTVT.

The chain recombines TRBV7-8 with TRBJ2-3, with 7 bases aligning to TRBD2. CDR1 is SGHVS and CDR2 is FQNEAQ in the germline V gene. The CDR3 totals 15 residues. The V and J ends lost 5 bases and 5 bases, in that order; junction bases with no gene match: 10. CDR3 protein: CASSGNGGRGDTQYF. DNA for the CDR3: TGTGCCAGCAGCGGGAACGGGGGGAGGGGAGATACGCAGTATTTT.

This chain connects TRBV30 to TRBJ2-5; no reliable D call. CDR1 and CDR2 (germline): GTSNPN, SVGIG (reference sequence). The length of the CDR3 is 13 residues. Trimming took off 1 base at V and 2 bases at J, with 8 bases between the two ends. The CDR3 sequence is CAWSEGPQETQYF. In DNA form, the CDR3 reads TGTGCCTGGAGTGAAGGTCCTCAAGAGACCCAGTACTTC. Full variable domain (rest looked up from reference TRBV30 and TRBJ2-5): SQTIHQWPATLVQPVGSPLSLECTVEGTSNPNLYWYRQAAGRGLQLLFYSVGIGQISSEVPQNLSASRPQDRQFILSSKKLLLSDSGFYLCAWSEGPQETQYFGPGTRLLVL.

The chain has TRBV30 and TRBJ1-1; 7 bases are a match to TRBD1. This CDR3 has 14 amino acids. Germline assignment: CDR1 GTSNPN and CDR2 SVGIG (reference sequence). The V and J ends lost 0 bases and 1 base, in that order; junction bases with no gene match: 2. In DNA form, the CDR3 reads TGTGCCTGGAGTGTGAACAGGGGGAACACTGAAGCTTTCTTT. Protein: CAWSVNRGNTEAFF.

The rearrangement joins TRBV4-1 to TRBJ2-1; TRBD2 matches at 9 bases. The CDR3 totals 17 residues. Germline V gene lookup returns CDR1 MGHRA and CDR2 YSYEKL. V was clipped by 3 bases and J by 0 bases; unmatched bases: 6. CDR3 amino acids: CASSQPLAGSSYNEQFF. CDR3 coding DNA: TGCGCCAGCAGCCAGCCTCTAGCGGGGAGCTCCTACAATGAGCAGTTCTTC.

The CDR3 region has the DNA TGTGCCAGCTCACCACCCACAGGGGCGACTGGCGAGCAGTACTTC. Amino acid sequence: CASSPPTGATGEQYF. The chain is built from TRBV18 and TRBJ2-7; 7 positions agree with TRBD1. CDR3 length: 15 residues. Germline lookup yields CDR1 KGHSH and CDR2 LQKENI. The junction had 8 bases not matched to a gene; V was cut back by 0 bases and J by 6 bases.

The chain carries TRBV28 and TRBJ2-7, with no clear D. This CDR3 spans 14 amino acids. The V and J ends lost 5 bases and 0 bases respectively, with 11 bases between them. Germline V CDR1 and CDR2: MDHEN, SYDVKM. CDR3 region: CASSPMWYSYEQYF. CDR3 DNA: TGTGCCAGCAGTCCGATGTGGTACTCCTACGAGCAGTACTTC. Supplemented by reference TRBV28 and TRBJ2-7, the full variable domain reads DVKVTQSSRYLVKRTGEKVFLECVQDMDHENMFWYRQDPGLGLRLIYFSYDVKMKEKGDIPEGYSVSREKKERFSLILESASTNQTSMYLCASSPMWYSYEQYFGPGTRLTVT.

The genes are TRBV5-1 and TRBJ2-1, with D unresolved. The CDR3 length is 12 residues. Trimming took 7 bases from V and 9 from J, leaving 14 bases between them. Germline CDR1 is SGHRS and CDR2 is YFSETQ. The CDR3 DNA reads TGCGCCAGCGGCGACCCGCCAGGTGAGCAGTTCTTC. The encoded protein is CASGDPPGEQFF.

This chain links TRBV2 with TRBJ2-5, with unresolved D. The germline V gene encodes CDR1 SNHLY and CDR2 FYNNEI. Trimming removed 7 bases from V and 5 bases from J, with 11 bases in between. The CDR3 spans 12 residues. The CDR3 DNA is TGTGCCAGCACCCTATTCGGGGAGACCCAGTACTTC. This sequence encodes CASTLFGETQYF. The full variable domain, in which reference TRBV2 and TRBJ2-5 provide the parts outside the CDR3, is EPEVTQTPSHQVTQMGQEVILRCVPISNHLYFYWYRQILGQKVEFLVSFYNNEISEKSEIFDDQFSVERPDGSNFTLKIRSTKLEDSAMYFCASTLFGETQYFGPGTRLLVL.

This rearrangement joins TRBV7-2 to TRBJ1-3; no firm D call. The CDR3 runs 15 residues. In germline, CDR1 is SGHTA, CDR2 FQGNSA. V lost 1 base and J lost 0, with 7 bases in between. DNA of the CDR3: TGTGCCAGCAGCTTAGGCAGGCCCTCTGGAAACACCATATATTTT. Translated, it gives CASSLGRPSGNTIYF.

The CDR3 DNA reads as TGTGCCAGCAGCCCTGCGCAGGGGATCACTGAAGCTTTCTTT. Its translation: CASSPAQGITEAFF. The V and J genes are TRBV28 and TRBJ1-1; a weak D match, TRBD1 (6 bases). The CDR3 has 14 residues. Trimming took 6 bases from V and 4 from J, leaving 15 bases between them. The V gene's germline CDR1 is MDHEN and CDR2 SYDVKM.